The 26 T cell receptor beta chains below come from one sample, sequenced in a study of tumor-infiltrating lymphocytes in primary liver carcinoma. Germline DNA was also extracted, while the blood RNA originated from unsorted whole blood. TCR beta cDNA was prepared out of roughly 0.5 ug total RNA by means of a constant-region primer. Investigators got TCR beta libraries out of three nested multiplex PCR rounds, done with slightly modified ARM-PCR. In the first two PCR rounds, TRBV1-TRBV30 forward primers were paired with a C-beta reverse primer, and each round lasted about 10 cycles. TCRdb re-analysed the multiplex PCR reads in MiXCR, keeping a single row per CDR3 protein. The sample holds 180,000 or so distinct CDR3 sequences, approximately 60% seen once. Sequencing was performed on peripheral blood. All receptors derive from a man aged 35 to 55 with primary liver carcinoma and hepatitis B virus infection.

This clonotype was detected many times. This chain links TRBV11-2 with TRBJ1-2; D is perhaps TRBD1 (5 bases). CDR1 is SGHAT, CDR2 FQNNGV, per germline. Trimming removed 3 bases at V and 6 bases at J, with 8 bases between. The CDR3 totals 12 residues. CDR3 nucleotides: TGTGCCAGCAGCTTGGGGCAGAATGGCTACACCTTC. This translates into CASSLGQNGYTF.

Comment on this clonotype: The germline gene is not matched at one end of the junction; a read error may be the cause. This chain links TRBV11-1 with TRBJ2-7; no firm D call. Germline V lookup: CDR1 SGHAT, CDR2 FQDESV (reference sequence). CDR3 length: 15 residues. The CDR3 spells CAISPTGTVSYEQYF. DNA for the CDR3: TGTGCCATCAGCCCGACTGGTACAGTCTCCTACGAGCAGTACTTC.

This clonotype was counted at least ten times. CDR3 protein: CASSQVQAGGGTQYF. In DNA form, the CDR3 reads TGCGCCAGCAGCCAAGTTCAGGCGGGAGGGGGTACGCAGTATTTT. The rearrangement links TRBV4-1 to TRBJ2-3, with 9 bases that match TRBD2. The CDR3 consists of 15 residues. With 1 base clipped from V and 8 bases from J, the junction kept 7 bases outside the gene matches. Germline V gene sequence: CDR1 MGHRA, CDR2 YSYEKL.

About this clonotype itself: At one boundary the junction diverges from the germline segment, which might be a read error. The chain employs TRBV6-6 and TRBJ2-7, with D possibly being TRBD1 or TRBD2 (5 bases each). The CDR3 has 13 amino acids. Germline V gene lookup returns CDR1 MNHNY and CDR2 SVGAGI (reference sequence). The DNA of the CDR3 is TGTGCCGGCAGTTCTACGGGGCAGGTCAAGCAGTACTTC. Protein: CAGSSTGQVKQYF.

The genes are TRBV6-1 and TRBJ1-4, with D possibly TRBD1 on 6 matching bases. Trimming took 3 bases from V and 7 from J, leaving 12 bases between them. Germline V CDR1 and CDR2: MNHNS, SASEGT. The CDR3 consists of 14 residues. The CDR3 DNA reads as TGTGCCAGCAGTGACGCGGCAGGGGTTGAAAAACTGTTTTTT. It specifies CASSDAAGVEKLFF.

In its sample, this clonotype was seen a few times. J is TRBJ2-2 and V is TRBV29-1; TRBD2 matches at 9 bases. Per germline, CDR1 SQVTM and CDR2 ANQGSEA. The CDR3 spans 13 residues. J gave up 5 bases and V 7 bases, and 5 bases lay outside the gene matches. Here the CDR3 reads CSAGTSRTGELFF. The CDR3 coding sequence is TGCAGCGCGGGGACTAGCCGAACCGGGGAGCTGTTTTTT.

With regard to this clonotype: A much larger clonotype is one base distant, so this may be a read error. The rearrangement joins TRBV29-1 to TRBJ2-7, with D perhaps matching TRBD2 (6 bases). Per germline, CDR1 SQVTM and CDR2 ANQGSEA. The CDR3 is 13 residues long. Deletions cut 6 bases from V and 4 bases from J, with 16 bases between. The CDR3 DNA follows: TGCAGCGTACTACTAGCTCCTATGTACGAGCAGTACTTC. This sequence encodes CSVLLAPMYEQYF.

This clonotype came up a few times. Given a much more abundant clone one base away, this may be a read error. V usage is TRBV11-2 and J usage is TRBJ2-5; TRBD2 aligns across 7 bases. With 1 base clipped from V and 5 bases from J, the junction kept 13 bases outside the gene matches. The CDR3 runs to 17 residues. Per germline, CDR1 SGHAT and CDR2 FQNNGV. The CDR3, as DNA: TGTGCCAGCAGCTTAGGTGTGTGGCGGGAGATCGGGGAGACCCAGTACTTC. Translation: CASSLGVWREIGETQYF.

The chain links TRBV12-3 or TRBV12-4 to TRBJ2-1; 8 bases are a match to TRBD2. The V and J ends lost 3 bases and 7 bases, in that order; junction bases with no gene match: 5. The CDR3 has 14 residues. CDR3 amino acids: CASSFSGVWNEQFF. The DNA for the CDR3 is TGTGCCAGCAGTTTTAGCGGGGTCTGGAATGAGCAGTTCTTC.

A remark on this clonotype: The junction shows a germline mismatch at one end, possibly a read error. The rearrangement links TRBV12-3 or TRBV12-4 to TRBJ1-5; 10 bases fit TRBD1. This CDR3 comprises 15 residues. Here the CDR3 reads CTSSSGQGGNQPQHF. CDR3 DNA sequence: TGTACCAGCAGTTCCGGACAGGGGGGTAATCAGCCCCAGCATTTT.

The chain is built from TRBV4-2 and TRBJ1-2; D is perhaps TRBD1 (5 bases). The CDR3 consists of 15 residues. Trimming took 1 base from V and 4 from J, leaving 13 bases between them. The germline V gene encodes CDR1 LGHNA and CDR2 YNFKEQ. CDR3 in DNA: TGTGCCAGCAGCCAAGTTCCACAGGAGTCCTATGGCTACACCTTC. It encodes CASSQVPQESYGYTF.

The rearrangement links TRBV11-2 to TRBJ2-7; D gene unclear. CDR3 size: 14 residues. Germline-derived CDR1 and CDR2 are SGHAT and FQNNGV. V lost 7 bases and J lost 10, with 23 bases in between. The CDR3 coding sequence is TGTGCCAGCAATTTAACCGACGGAGCCTACGTACAGTACTTC. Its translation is CASNLTDGAYVQYF. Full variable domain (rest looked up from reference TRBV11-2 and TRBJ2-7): EAGVAQSPRYKIIEKRQSVAFWCNPISGHATLYWYQQILGQGPKLLIQFQNNGVVDDSQLPKDRFSAERLKGVDSTLKIQPAKLEDSAVYLCASNLTDGAYVQYFGPGTRLTVT.

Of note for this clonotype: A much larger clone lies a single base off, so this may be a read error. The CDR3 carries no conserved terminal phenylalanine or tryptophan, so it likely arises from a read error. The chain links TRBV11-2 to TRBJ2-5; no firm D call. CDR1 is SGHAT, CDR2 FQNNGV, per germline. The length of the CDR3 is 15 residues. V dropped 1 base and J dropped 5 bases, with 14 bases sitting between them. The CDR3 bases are TGTGCCAGCAGCTTAGCCGTGGGTGCTTGGGAGACCCAGTACTTA. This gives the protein CASSLAVGAWETQYL.

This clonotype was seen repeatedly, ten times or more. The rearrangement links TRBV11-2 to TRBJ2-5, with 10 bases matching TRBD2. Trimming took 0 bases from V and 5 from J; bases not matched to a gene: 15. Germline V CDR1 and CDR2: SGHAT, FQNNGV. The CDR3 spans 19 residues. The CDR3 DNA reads TGTGCCAGCAGCTTAGACACCCTAAAGAGCGGGAGGGCTCTGGAGACCCAGTACTTC. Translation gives CASSLDTLKSGRALETQYF.

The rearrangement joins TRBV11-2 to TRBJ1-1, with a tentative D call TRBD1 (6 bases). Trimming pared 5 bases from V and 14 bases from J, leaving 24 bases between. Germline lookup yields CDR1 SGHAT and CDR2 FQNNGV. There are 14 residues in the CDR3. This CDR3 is CASSLLRGNTEVFF. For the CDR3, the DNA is TGTGCCAGCAGCCTGCTAAGGGGGAACACTGAAGTCTTCTTT.

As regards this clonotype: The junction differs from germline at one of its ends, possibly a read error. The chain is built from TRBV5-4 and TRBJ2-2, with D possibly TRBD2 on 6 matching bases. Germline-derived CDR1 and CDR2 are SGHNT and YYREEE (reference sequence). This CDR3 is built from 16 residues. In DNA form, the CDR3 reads TGTGCCAGCAGCTTTGACGGTATTAGCCCCGGCGGGAAGCTGTTTTTT. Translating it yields CASSFDGISPGGKLFF.

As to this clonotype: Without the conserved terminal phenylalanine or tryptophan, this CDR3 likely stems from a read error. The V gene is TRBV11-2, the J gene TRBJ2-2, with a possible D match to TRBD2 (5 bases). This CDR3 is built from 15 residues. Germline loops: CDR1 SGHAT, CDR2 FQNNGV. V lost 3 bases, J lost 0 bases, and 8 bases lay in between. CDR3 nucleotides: TGTGCCAGCAGCTTGGGAGCGGCGAACACCGGGGAGCTGTTTATT. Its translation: CASSLGAANTGELFI.

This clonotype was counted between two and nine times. Here the CDR3 DNA reads TGTGCCAGCAGCTCACCCCCAACGGGTCGGGGCACCGGGGAGCTGTTTTTT. Amino acids: CASSSPPTGRGTGELFF. This chain connects TRBV7-8 to TRBJ2-2; perhaps TRBD2 as D (5 bases). Germline V gives CDR1 SGHVS, CDR2 FQNEAQ. V was shortened by 4 bases and J by 4 bases, with 19 bases between the two germline ends. The CDR3 runs to 17 residues. The whole variable domain, remainder taken from reference TRBV7-8 and TRBJ2-2, is GAGVSQSPRYKVAKRGQDVALRCDPISGHVSLFWYQQALGQGPEFLTYFQNEAQLDKSGLPSDRFFAERPEGSVSTLKIQRTQQEDSAVYLCASSSPPTGRGTGELFFGEGSRLTVL.

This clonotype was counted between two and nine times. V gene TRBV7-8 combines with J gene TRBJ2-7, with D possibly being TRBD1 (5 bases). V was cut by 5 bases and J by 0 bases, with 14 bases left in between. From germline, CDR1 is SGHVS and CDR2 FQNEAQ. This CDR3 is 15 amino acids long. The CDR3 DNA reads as TGTGCCAGCAGCCCCGACAGTAGTCTCTCCTACGAGCAGTACTTC. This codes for CASSPDSSLSYEQYF.

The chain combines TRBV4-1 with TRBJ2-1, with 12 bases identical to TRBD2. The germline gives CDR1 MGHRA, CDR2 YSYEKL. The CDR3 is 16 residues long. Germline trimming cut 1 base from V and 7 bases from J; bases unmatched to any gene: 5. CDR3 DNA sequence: TGCGCCAGCAGCCAAGGACTAGCGGGAGTGATTAATGAGCAGTTCTTC. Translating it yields CASSQGLAGVINEQFF.

The CDR3 sequence is CATSDPGLGGADTQYF. Here the CDR3 DNA reads TGTGCCACCAGTGATCCTGGACTTGGAGGGGCAGATACGCAGTATTTT. The V call is TRBV24-1, the J call TRBJ2-3; D is perhaps TRBD2 (6 bases). CDR3 size: 16 residues. Germline CDR1 reads KGHDR; CDR2 reads SFDVKD. The germline V and J ends were trimmed by 3 bases and 4 bases, with 16 bases remaining between them.

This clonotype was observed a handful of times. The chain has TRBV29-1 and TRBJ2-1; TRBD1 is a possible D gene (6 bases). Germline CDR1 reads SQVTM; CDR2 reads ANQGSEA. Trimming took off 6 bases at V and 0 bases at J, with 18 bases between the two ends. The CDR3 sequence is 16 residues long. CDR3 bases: TGCAGCGTCTATACAGGGCTACGGAGCTCCTACAATGAGCAGTTCTTC. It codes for CSVYTGLRSSYNEQFF.

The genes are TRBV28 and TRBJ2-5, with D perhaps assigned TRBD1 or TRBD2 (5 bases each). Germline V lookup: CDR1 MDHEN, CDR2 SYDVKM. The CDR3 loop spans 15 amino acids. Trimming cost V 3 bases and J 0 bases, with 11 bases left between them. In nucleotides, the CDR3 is TGTGCCAGCAGTTTGGGGGTGGCCTACCAAGAGACCCAGTACTTC. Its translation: CASSLGVAYQETQYF.

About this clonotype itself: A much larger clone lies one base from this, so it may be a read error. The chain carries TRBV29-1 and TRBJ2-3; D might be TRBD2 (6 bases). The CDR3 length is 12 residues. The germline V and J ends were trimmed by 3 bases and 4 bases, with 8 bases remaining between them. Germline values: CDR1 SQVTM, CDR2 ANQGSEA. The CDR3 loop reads CSVEEGSDTQYF. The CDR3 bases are TGCAGCGTTGAGGAGGGGTCAGATACGCAGTATTTT.

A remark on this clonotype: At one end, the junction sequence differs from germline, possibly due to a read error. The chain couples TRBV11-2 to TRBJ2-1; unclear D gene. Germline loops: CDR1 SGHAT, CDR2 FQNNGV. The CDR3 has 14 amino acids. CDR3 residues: CASSLDWIYNEQFF. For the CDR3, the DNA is TGTGCCAGCAGCTTAGATTGGATTTACAATGAGCAGTTCTTT.

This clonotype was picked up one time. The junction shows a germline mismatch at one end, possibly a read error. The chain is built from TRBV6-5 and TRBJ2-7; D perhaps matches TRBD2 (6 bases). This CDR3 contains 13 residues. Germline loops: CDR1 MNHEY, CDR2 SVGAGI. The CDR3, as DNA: TGTTCCAGCAGTTATAATACCGGGGGCGAGCAGTACTTC. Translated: CSSSYNTGGEQYF.